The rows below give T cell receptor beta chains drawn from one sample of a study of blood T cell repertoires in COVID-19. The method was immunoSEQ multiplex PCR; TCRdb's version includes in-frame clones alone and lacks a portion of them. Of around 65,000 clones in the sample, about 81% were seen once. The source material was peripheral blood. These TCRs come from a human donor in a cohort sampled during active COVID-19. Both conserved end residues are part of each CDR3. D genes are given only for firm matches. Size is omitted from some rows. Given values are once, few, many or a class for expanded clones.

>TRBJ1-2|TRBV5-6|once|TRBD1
CASSPGQGNYGYTF
TGTGCCAGCAGCCCGGGACAGGGGAACTATGGCTACACCTTC
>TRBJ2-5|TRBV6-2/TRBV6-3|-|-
CASSRSDLGGETQYF
TGTGCCAGCAGTCGTTCCGACTTGGGGGGAGAGACCCAGTACTTC
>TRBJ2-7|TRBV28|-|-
CASTKSGTSHEQYF
TGTGCCAGCACCAAATCCGGGACAAGCCACGAGCAGTACTTC
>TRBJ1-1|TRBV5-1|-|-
CASSLGGGKTNTEAFF
TGCGCCAGCAGCTTGGGAGGGGGTAAAACGAACACTGAAGCTTTCTTT
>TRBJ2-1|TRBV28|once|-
CASSQTPSSYNEQFF
TGTGCCAGCTCCCAGACTCCAAGCTCCTACAATGAGCAGTTCTTC
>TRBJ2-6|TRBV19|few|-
CASSRGGSRSSGANVLTF
TGTGCCAGTAGTAGGGGGGGCTCAAGAAGCTCTGGGGCCAACGTCCTGACTTTC
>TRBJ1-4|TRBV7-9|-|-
CASSPQQGSSEKLFF
TGTGCCAGCAGCCCTCAGCAGGGGAGTAGCGAAAAACTGTTTTTT
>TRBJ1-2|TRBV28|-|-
CASIPRQQHYGYTF
TGTGCCAGCATCCCTAGACAGCAACACTATGGCTACACCTTC
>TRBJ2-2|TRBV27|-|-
CASRVRERAGELFF
TGTGCCAGCAGGGTCCGGGAAAGGGCCGGGGAGCTGTTTTTT
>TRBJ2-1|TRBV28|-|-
CASSLDLRAARFF
TGTGCCAGCAGTTTAGATCTCAGGGCGGCCCGGTTCTTC
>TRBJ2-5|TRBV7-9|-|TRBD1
CASSRGGGETQYF
TGTGCCAGCAGCCGAGGGGGCGGGGAGACCCAGTACTTC
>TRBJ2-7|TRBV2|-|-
CASSEWRLYEQYF
TGTGCCAGCAGTGAATGGCGGCTCTACGAGCAGTACTTC
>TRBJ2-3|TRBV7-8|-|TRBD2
CASSRAGGPTDTQYF
TGTGCCAGCAGCCGAGCGGGAGGGCCCACAGATACGCAGTATTTT
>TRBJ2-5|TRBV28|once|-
CASSLGRAPRIGETQYF
TGTGCCAGCAGTTTGGGCAGGGCCCCCCGTATCGGGGAGACCCAGTACTTC
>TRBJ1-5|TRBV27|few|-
CASSLGHPNQPQHF
TGTGCCAGCAGTTTAGGACACCCCAATCAGCCCCAGCATTTT